This T cell receptor (beta chain) came from a study of cytomegalovirus exposure and HLA in healthy donors. Study-wide points: The study put 150 to 200 TCR beta chains on its list as cytomegalovirus-associated.

About this clone itself: Its specificity is unknown.

In the PCR, 60 Vbeta and 13 Jbeta primers were used. Some clones are missing from TCRdb's copy, which holds only in-frame ones; the method was immunoSEQ multiplex PCR. The sample shows about 190,000 clones, approximately 75% of them seen only once. Trimming took 2 bases from V and 1 from J, leaving 6 bases between them. The CDR3 extends over 14 amino acids. Looked up from germline, CDR1 is SGDLS and CDR2 is YYNGEE. The clonotype was recovered from a man aged 25-40 years in good health and CMV-seropositive. V gene TRBV9 combines with J gene TRBJ2-2; D gene uncertain. Specimen: PBMCs. The CDR3 spells CASSVSWNTGELFF. In DNA, the CDR3 is TGTGCCAGCAGCGTGAGTTGGAACACCGGGGAGCTGTTTTTT. Filled out from reference TRBV9 and TRBJ2-2, the complete variable domain reads DSGVTQTPKHLITATGQRVTLRCSPRSGDLSVYWYQQSLDQGLQFLIQYYNGEERAKGNILERFSAQQFPDLHSELNLSSLELGDSALYFCASSVSWNTGELFFGEGSRLTVL.